This section outlines one T cell receptor beta chain sequence together with its context. The data stem from a study of shared clonotypes between healthy human individuals. The naive CD8 population came from CD45RO-negative cells selected for CCR7, without terminally differentiated effector memory CD45RA+ cells. There are 13 residues in the CDR3. Trimming stripped 7 bases from V and 0 bases from J, with 10 bases between. Per the germline V gene, CDR1 is SQVTM and CDR2 is ANQGSEA. Profiled with immunoSEQ multiplex PCR; TCRdb holds only in-frame clones, not every one. The repertoire consists of roughly 2.1 million clones, with about 93% occurring once and the leading ten covering 1.5% to 2%.

This sequence originates from a young man in good health. Some clones in this sample may be carry-over from other donors' samples. The sequencing input was naive CD8+ T cells from PBMCs. The chain has TRBV29-1 and TRBJ2-1; unclear D gene. The CDR3 DNA sequence: TGCAGCGCCCCTTCGAGCTCCTACAATGAGCAGTTCTTC. It is translated as CSAPSSSYNEQFF.